These 4 T cell receptor beta chains were sequenced from one sample in a study of blood T cell repertoires in COVID-19 (dated by TCRdb to about 2020). Library creation used the immunoSEQ multiplex PCR assay. Not all clones reach the TCRdb copy of this immuneACCESS table, which keeps in-frame sequences only. Checked studies attribute under half of the gap to unresolved V genes and leave the rest unexplained. In this sample the table shows some 150,000 clones, around 85% of which occur a single time. About 3% of the sample rests with the top ten. The sequenced sample consisted of peripheral blood. The receptors shown here come from a woman between 35 and 50 years old with active or convalescent COVID-19.

This clone was found a few times. This chain connects TRBV18 to TRBJ1-1, with D maybe TRBD1 (5 bases). Germline CDR1 reads KGHSH; CDR2 reads LQKENI. CDR3 length: 14 residues. The V and J ends lost 4 bases and 7 bases respectively, with 16 bases between them. This CDR3 reads CASSHPGTTIEAFF. In DNA, the CDR3 is TGTGCCAGCTCACACCCGGGGACTACTATTGAAGCTTTCTTT.

This chain links TRBV7-9 with TRBJ1-5, with unresolved D. Germline CDR1 reads SEHNR; CDR2 reads FQNEAQ (reference sequence). The V gene lost 1 base and the J gene lost 0 bases, with 10 bases spanning the gap. The length of the CDR3 is 16 residues. This CDR3 is CASSLGHEISNQPQHF. The CDR3 DNA reads TGTGCCAGCAGCTTAGGACACGAGATTAGCAATCAGCCCCAGCATTTT.

J is TRBJ1-4 and V is TRBV7-2; D is unclear. This CDR3 region has 18 residues. The germline V gene encodes CDR1 SGHTA and CDR2 FQGNSA. V gave up 1 base and J gave up 6 bases, with 21 bases separating them. CDR3 residues: CASSLVRRLRGLDEKLFF. CDR3 DNA sequence: TGTGCCAGCAGCTTAGTTAGGAGGCTACGGGGTTTGGATGAAAAACTGTTTTTT. The full variable domain, with the rest looked up from reference TRBV7-2 and TRBJ1-4, is GAGVSQSPSNKVTEKGKDVELRCDPISGHTALYWYRQSLGQGLEFLIYFQGNSAPDKSGLPSDRFSAERTGGSVSTLTIQRTQQEDSAVYLCASSLVRRLRGLDEKLFFGSGTQLSVL.

For this clone: This CDR3 is also generated by other DNA sequences in the sample. V is TRBV9 and J is TRBJ1-6; 7 nucleotides match TRBD1. V was pared by 0 bases and J by 7 bases, with 4 bases of the junction left unmatched. CDR1 is SGDLS, CDR2 YYNGEE, per germline. This CDR3 has 15 amino acids. CDR3 loop: CASSVGQGGNSPLHF. The CDR3 coding sequence is TGTGCCAGCAGCGTAGGACAGGGCGGGAATTCACCCCTCCACTTT.